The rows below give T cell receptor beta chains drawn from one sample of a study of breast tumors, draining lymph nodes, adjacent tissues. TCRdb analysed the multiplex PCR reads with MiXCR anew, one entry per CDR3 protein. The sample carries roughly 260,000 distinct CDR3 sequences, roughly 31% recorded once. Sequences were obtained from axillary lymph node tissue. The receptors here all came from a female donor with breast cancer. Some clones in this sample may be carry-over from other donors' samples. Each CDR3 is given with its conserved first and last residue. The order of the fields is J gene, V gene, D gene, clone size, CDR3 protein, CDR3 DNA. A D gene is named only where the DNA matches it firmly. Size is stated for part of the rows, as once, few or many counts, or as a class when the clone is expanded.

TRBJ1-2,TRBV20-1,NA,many,CSATRTDYGYTF,TGCAGTGCTACCAGGACTGATTATGGCTACACCTTC
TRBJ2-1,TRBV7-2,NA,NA,CASSLSRGNEQFF,TGTGCCAGCAGCTTGAGTAGGGGGAATGAGCAGTTCTTC
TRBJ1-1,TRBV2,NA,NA,CASSRDTVGMNTEAFF,TGTGCCAGCAGTCGGGACACCGTCGGTATGAACACTGAAGCTTTCTTT
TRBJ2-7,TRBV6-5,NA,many,CASSYSRRVAESSYEQYF,TGTGCCAGCAGTTACTCTCGTCGCGTGGCGGAGAGCTCCTACGAGCAGTACTTC
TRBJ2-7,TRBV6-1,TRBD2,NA,CASSDIAGAFEQYF,TGTGCCAGCAGTGATATAGCGGGAGCCTTTGAGCAGTACTTC
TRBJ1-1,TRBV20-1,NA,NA,CSARKTGNTEAFF,TGCAGTGCTAGGAAGACAGGGAACACTGAAGCTTTCTTT
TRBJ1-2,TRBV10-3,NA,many,CAINVQGGDGYTF,TGTGCCATCAACGTACAGGGCGGTGATGGCTACACCTTC
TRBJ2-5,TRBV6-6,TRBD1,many,CASSYGFDGTAQETQYF,TGTGCCAGCAGTTACGGTTTCGATGGGACAGCCCAAGAGACCCAGTACTTC
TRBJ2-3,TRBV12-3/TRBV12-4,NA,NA,CASSLSAGNTDTQYF,TGTGCCAGCAGTTTAAGCGCCGGGAATACAGATACGCAGTATTTT
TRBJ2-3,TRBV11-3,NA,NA,CASSLLPTATQYF,TGTGCCAGCAGCTTACTGCCCACAGCTACGCAGTATTTT
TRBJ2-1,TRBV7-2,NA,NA,CASSFAGGAYNEQFF,TGTGCCAGCAGTTTTGCAGGGGGGGCTTACAATGAGCAGTTCTTC
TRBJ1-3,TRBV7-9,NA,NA,CASSSGTIYF,TGTGCCAGCAGCTCCGGGACCATATATTTT
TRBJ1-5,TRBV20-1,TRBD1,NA,CSAGDRVQPQHF,TGCAGTGCCGGGGACAGGGTACAGCCCCAGCATTTT
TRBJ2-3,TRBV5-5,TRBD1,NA,CASRRGTGAPDTQYF,TGTGCCAGCAGGCGTGGGACAGGGGCCCCAGATACGCAGTATTTT
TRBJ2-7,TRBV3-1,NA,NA,CASSLKTYEQYF,TGTGCCAGCAGCCTCAAAACCTACGAGCAGTACTTC
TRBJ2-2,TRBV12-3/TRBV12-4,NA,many,CASSKAGELFF,TGTGCCAGCAGTAAGGCCGGGGAGCTGTTTTTT
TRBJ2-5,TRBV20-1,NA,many,CSARDRRLGLQETQYF,TGCAGTGCTAGAGATCGAAGGTTGGGCCTGCAAGAGACCCAGTACTTC
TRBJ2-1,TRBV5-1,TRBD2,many,CASSPRTSGNYNEQFF,TGCGCCAGCAGCCCGAGGACTAGCGGGAACTACAATGAGCAGTTCTTC
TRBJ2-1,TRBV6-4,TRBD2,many,CASSGLAGATYNEQFF,TGTGCCAGCAGTGGCCTAGCGGGAGCGACCTACAATGAGCAGTTCTTC
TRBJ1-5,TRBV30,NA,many,CAWSSAQGQSQPQHF,TGTGCCTGGAGTTCGGCGCAGGGGCAGAGTCAGCCCCAGCATTTT
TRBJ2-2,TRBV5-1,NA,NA,CASSLEVNTGELFF,TGCGCCAGCAGCTTGGAGGTGAACACCGGGGAGCTGTTTTTT
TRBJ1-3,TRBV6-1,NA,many,CASTKVRNSGNTIYF,TGTGCCAGCACCAAGGTCCGGAACTCTGGAAACACCATATATTTT
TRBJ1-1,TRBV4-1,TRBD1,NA,CASSQPGQVNTEAFF,TGCGCCAGCAGCCAGCCGGGACAGGTGAACACTGAAGCTTTCTTT
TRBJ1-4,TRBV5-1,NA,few,CASARSSNENLFF,TGCGCCAGCGCGAGGTCTTCTAATGAAAACCTGTTTTTT
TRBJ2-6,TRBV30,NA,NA,CAWGYRTSGANVLTF,TGTGCCTGGGGTTACAGGACATCGGGGGCCAACGTCCTGACTTTC
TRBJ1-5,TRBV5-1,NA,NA,CASSLVVGNQPQHF,TGCGCCAGCAGCTTGGTGGTGGGCAATCAGCCCCAGCATTTT
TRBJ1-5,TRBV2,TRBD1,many,CASSGRGQGDQPQHF,TGTGCCAGCAGTGGCCGGGGGCAGGGGGACCAGCCCCAGCATTTT
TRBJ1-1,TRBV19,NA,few,CASSIAANTEAFF,TGTGCCAGTAGTATCGCAGCAAACACTGAAGCTTTCTTT
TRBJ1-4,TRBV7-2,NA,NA,CASSLNSGKLFF,TGTGCCAGCAGCTTAAACTCTGGAAAACTGTTTTTT